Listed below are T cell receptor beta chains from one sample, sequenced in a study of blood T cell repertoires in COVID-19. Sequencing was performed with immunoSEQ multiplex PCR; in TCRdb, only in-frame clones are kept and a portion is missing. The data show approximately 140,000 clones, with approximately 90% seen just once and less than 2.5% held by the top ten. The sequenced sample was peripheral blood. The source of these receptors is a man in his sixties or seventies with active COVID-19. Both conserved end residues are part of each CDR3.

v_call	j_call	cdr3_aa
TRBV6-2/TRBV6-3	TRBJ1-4	CASSTDRFREKLFF
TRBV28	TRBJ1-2	CASVVAAEGRNGYTF
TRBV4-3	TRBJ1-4	CASSQEGTGTNEKLFF
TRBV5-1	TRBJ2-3	CASKGEGGTDTQYF
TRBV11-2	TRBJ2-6	CASSLEQGVGANVLTF
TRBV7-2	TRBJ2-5	CASRYSGRQETQYF
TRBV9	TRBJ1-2	CASSETAASYGYTF
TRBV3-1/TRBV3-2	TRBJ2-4	CASSRSGQEGEYF
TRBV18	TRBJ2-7	CASSLDSGLINEQYF
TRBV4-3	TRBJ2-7	CASSQDGTSGIPYEQYF
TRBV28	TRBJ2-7	CASSFRTSGRPYEQYF
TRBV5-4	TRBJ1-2	CASSYSNYGYTF
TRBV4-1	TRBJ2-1	CASSQELQGIVDNEQFF
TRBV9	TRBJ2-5	CASSVPLAGGKETQYF
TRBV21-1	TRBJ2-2	CASSKGRRGLFSGRARTGELFF
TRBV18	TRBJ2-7	CASSPQARSYEQYF
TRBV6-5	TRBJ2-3	CASSYSGTSTDTQYF
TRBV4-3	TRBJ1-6	CASRLTTASSYNSPLHF
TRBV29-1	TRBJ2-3	CSVGLAGGPGDTQYF
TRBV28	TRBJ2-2	CASSLAGGPYNGELFF
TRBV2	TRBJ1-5	CASSGTGGNQPQHF
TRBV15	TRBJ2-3	CATSNLAFSRTDTQYF
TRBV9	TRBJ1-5	CASSVGQQGNQPQHF
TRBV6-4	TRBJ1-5	CASSASEFEPQHF
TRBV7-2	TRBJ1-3	CASSLGGTGAGNTIYF
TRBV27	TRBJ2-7	CASSLIPDSYYEQYF
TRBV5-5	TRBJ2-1	CASSSDRGLYNEQFF
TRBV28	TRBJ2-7	CASSYTGGALREQYF
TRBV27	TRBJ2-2	CASRDRDPLNTGELFF
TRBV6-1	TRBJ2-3	CASSEAVGQTDTQYF
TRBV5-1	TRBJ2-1	CASSHGLVQGNEQFF